This TCR beta chain was sequenced during a study of shared clonotypes between healthy human individuals (dated by TCRdb to 2018 to 2021). About the study as a whole: Two women and three men aged 18 to 49 years were included in the cohort. For each donor, CD4 naive and CD4 memory were each run on three plates, CD8 naive on two plates, and CD8 memory on one plate. To increase sequencing depth and limit assay-specific biases, different laboratories used diverse techniques to prepare libraries and sequence TCR repertoires. To estimate repertoire size and how much clonotypes are shared between individuals, the study performed deep sequencing of blood TCR repertoires from a few healthy adults. Each donor's leukapheresis produced roughly between about 0.9 and 9.5 billion PBMCs.

TCR CDR3 regions were amplified from genomic DNA by multiplex PCR using the deep immunoSEQ assay. Extracted genomic DNA from each cell subset was distributed evenly across all wells of several immunoSEQ 96-well plates, and each plate was treated as a replicate. Each replicate PCR for sorted subsets received about 180 ng genomic DNA, equal to about 30,000 T cell genomes. Purified libraries were measured with a Qubit 3.0 fluorometer, size-checked on a Bioanalyzer 2100, and measured again with the KAPA Library Quantification kit. A separate single-read 150-cycle Illumina NextSeq 550 flow cell was used to sequence each immunoSEQ 96-well plate. The study's processing was this. Because the immunoSEQ output held only junctional sequences and lacked quality scores, the filtering could not match the filtering applied to full-length reads. To assign V/J genes and CDR3, sequences were annotated against IMGT germline references using PyIR, a Python wrapper for IgBLAST v1.9. Reads were removed for weak V/J assignments (E-value above 1e-6), missing CDR3, stop codons, out-of-frame junctions, or ambiguous translated residues. A V3J clonotype was defined by an identical inferred V gene, J gene, and CDR3 amino acid sequence. The percentage overlap between two repertoires was calculated by dividing the number of shared unique clonotypes by the size of the smaller repertoire. Repertoire richness was assessed with RTK rarefaction, the Chao1 estimator, and Recon v2.1 estimates of unobserved clonotypes. Generation probabilities were computed with OLGA for all TCRbeta clonotypes obtained by the gDNA method from a handful of donors. This is the immuneACCESS table as TCRdb keeps it, with only in-frame sequences that have V and J called. A part of the clones is gone; compared with another copy, unresolved V genes explain less than half, and the rest is unexplained. V and J calls and clone size are those listed in that table; D and trimming were worked out from the DNA. This sample is represented by about 1 million clones; roughly 80% of them were singletons. The leading ten clones occupy 1.4% to 1.5% of the sample.

In regard to this clone: This clone's antigen is unknown. Base qualities were left out, and no much larger clone turns up one base away.

After removal of 4 bases from V and 4 bases from J, the junction retains 7 bases not matched to a gene. The germline V gene sets CDR1 to SGDLS and CDR2 to YYNGEE. Measured from the cysteine to the phenylalanine, the CDR3 is 14 residues long. The only DNA kept is the CDR3, 42 bases in frame from the first base. What the work shows at the level of the full study, not this receptor alone: Naive subsets generally had larger estimated clonotype richness than memory subsets did. Because the study included only a small number of donors, the genetic and exposure-history diversity represented was limited. Only blood was sampled, and tissue TCR repertoires likely differ from those in blood. Compared with non-shared clonotypes, the clonotypes found in all four sorted-subset donors had higher generation probabilities. Rarefaction of sorted-subset datasets indicated incomplete sequencing despite the large sequencing depth. About 5% of naive CD4, 3.5% of naive CD8, roughly 2.4% of memory CD4, and around 0.4% of memory CD8 clonotypes were shared across several donors. Pairwise subsampling led to the expectation that sequencing depth would affect the degree of clonotype sharing among donors.

Healthy HIV-negative adults with no recently reported acute infections or vaccinations were included as donors. Every donor was a Caucasian adult residing in Nashville, Tennessee, USA. CD4+ T cells were enriched through magnetic negative selection, after which naive cells were positively selected on CD45RA and the remaining negative fraction served as the memory subset. Blood was collected by leukapheresis, and PBMCs were isolated by Ficoll-Histopaque density gradient centrifugation and then cryopreserved in liquid nitrogen vapor phase. Analytical flow cytometry was used to check the purity and quantity of every magnetically sorted T cell population. From each sorted fraction, genomic DNA was isolated and quantified by UV absorbance on a Nanodrop 2000c.

The sequence joins TRBV9 to TRBJ2-5; 7 bases in the middle match TRBD2. The source material was memory CD4+ T cells sorted from blood. Reading the label with the study, this specimen's cell subset or site is: CD45RA-negative fraction. This TCR was recovered from a man younger than 35 in good health. For the CDR3, the sequence is CASSHLAGAETQYF. The DNA reads as follows: TGTGCCAGCAGCCACCTTGCGGGAGCAGAGACCCAGTACTTC.